The 19 T cell receptor beta chains listed next were all sequenced from one sample in a study of cytomegalovirus exposure and HLA in healthy donors. Researchers ran the PCR with 60 Vbeta and 13 Jbeta primers. Clones were read by immunoSEQ multiplex PCR, and TCRdb kept only the in-frame ones, dropping some. The data hold around 87,000 clones, with roughly 80% observed a single time. Sequences were obtained from PBMCs. The origin of the receptors is a man in his forties in good health and CMV-seronegative.

The chain couples TRBV4-3 to TRBJ1-5; no firm D call. V lost 0 bases to trimming and J lost 3 bases, with 12 bases between them. The CDR3 has 16 residues. The germline V gene has CDR1 LGHNA and CDR2 YSLEER. The CDR3 region is CASSQEPGINNQPQHF. The CDR3 DNA reads TGCGCCAGCAGCCAAGAGCCGGGAATTAACAATCAGCCCCAGCATTTT.

This sequence joins TRBV2 and TRBJ1-4; 12 bases align to TRBD1. Germline CDR1 reads SNHLY; CDR2 reads FYNNEI. The V segment lost 3 bases and the J segment 4 bases; nucleotides outside the gene matches: 9. This CDR3 comprises 18 residues. CDR3: CASSELPGQGAGNEKLFF. In nucleotides, the CDR3 is TGTGCCAGCAGTGAGCTTCCGGGACAGGGGGCGGGTAATGAAAAACTGTTTTTT. Filled out from reference TRBV2 and TRBJ1-4, the complete variable domain reads EPEVTQTPSHQVTQMGQEVILRCVPISNHLYFYWYRQILGQKVEFLVSFYNNEISEKSEIFDDQFSVERPDGSNFTLKIRSTKLEDSAMYFCASSELPGQGAGNEKLFFGSGTQLSVL.

This chain joins TRBV27 and TRBJ2-5; 7 nucleotides match TRBD2. The J call is uncertain, as TRBJ2-7 better fits the DNA end. Germline loops: CDR1 MNHEY, CDR2 SMNVEV (reference sequence). CDR3 length: 13 amino acids. The DNA for the CDR3 is TGTGCCAGCAGTTGGGGGGGTTCCTACGAGCAGTACTTC. As protein: CASSWGGSYEQYF.

Worth noting for this clone: The junction and the germline gene differ at one end; a read error may be behind it. The chain combines TRBV20-1 with TRBJ2-2; D possibly uses TRBD1 or TRBD2 (6 bases each). CDR3 size: 11 residues. CDR1 and CDR2 (germline): DFQATT, SNEGSKA (reference sequence). This chain's CDR3 is CSVRTDRELFF. CDR3 DNA sequence: TGCAGTGTTAGGACAGACCGGGAGTTGTTTTTT.

This sequence joins TRBV25-1 and TRBJ1-2, with 7 bases matching TRBD1. Germline trimming cut 3 bases from V and 5 bases from J; bases unmatched to any gene: 15. The CDR3 covers 17 residues. Germline V CDR1 and CDR2: MGHDK, SYGVNS. The CDR3 nucleotides read TGTGCCAGCAGTGACCTACGAGGACAGGAGCCTTTGTATGGCTACACCTTC. Translating gives CASSDLRGQEPLYGYTF.

The CDR3 coding sequence is TGTGCCAGCAGTAGCCCCCCTGAGGACACTGAAGCTTTCTTT. Translated: CASSSPPEDTEAFF. The chain uses TRBV7-9 and TRBJ1-1; D call uncertain. Trimming removed 6 bases from V and 3 bases from J, with 14 bases in between. CDR1 SEHNR and CDR2 FQNEAQ come from the germline V gene (reference sequence). CDR3 size: 14 residues.

The V gene is TRBV7-9, the J gene TRBJ2-2; D remains ambiguous. Trimming took 4 bases from V and 6 from J, leaving 12 bases between them. The CDR3 consists of 14 residues. CDR1 is SEHNR, CDR2 FQNEAQ, per germline (reference sequence). This CDR3 is CASSWSVAPGELFF. CDR3 DNA sequence: TGTGCCAGCAGCTGGTCTGTAGCCCCCGGGGAGCTGTTTTTT.

This chain uses TRBV7-2 with TRBJ2-3, with D maybe TRBD1 (6 bases). From germline, CDR1 is SGHTA and CDR2 FQGNSA. CDR3 length: 17 residues. Trimming cost V 5 bases and J 4 bases, with 22 bases left between them. The CDR3 loop reads CASSAAGVGVYSDTQYF. In DNA, the CDR3 is TGTGCCAGCAGCGCCGCAGGGGTTGGGGTTTATTCAGATACGCAGTATTTT.

V and J are TRBV9 and TRBJ2-5, with 10 nucleotides matching TRBD2. J gave up 0 bases and V 3 bases, and 8 bases lay outside the gene matches. CDR3 size: 17 residues. The V gene's germline CDR1 is SGDLS and CDR2 YYNGEE. The CDR3 DNA reads TGTGCCAGCAGCGCCTATCTAGCGGGGGCGTACCAAGAGACCCAGTACTTC. It encodes CASSAYLAGAYQETQYF.

This clone is medium-sized. The gene calls are TRBV15 and TRBJ2-1; TRBD2 matches 9 bases. The V gene end was trimmed by 0 bases and the J gene end by 0 bases; junction bases not matched to a gene: 0. Looked up from germline, CDR1 is LNHNV and CDR2 is YYDKDF (reference sequence). The CDR3 consists of 16 residues. CDR3 sequence (DNA): TGTGCCACCAGCAGAGATAGCGGGGGCTCCTACAATGAGCAGTTCTTC. Its translation: CATSRDSGGSYNEQFF.

J is TRBJ2-7 and V is TRBV4-1; 15 nucleotides align to TRBD2. Germline CDR1 and CDR2: MGHRA and YSYEKL. V shed 4 bases, J shed 3 bases, and the junction held 10 bases outside the gene matches. The CDR3 contains 18 residues. The CDR3: CASSPDQWGLAGGYEQYF. The CDR3 coding sequence is TGCGCCAGCAGCCCCGACCAGTGGGGACTAGCGGGGGGCTACGAGCAGTACTTC.

The chain uses TRBV4-2 and TRBJ1-1; no clear D gene. Germline CDR1 reads LGHNA; CDR2 reads YNFKEQ. The V gene lost 0 bases and the J gene lost 3 bases, with 11 bases spanning the gap. The CDR3 sequence is 15 residues long. CDR3 in amino acids: CASSQEMSGYTEAFF. The DNA of the CDR3 is TGTGCCAGCAGCCAAGAGATGTCGGGGTACACTGAAGCTTTCTTT.

J is TRBJ2-2 and V is TRBV5-1, with 8 bases that match TRBD1. The V gene end was trimmed by 4 bases and the J gene end by 1 base; junction bases not matched to a gene: 0. Germline values: CDR1 SGHRS, CDR2 YFSETQ. CDR3 length: 14 residues. CDR3 loop: CASSGTGNTGELFF. CDR3 DNA sequence: TGCGCCAGCAGCGGGACAGGGAACACCGGGGAGCTGTTTTTT.

The J gene is TRBJ1-1, the V gene TRBV10-3; weak D call: TRBD1 (6 bases). There are 16 residues in the CDR3. The germline V and J ends were trimmed by 1 base and 1 base, with 13 bases remaining between them. CDR1 ENHRY and CDR2 SYGVKD come from the germline V gene. The CDR3 bases are TGTGCCATCAGTGAGTACAGGGCTTTAGGGAACACTGAAGCTTTCTTT. This encodes CAISEYRALGNTEAFF.

This chain uses TRBV7-2 with TRBJ1-2; no definite D call. The CDR3 extends over 15 amino acids. V was pared by 1 base and J by 7 bases, with 16 bases between. Germline V lookup: CDR1 SGHTA, CDR2 FQGNSA. CDR3 amino acids: CASSLDLSGGLGYTF. The DNA of the CDR3 is TGTGCCAGCAGCTTAGATTTGTCCGGCGGTCTTGGCTACACCTTC.

For the CDR3, the DNA is TGCGCCAGCAGCTTACGGGACAGTGCCGTGGAGCAGTACTTC. The encoded protein is CASSLRDSAVEQYF. The chain joins TRBV5-1 to TRBJ2-7; TRBD1 agrees at 7 bases. Unmatched junction bases numbered 9, after V lost 2 bases and J lost 7 bases. The CDR3 length is 14 residues. CDR1 SGHRS and CDR2 YFSETQ come from the germline V gene.

The J gene is TRBJ1-4, the V gene TRBV2; perhaps TRBD1 as D (5 bases). The CDR3 runs to 14 residues. V was clipped by 4 bases and J by 8 bases, with 14 bases between them. The germline gives CDR1 SNHLY, CDR2 FYNNEI. This CDR3 reads CASSGPDGGEKLFF. The CDR3 nucleotides are TGTGCCAGCAGTGGGCCGGACGGGGGAGAAAAACTGTTTTTT.

The chain is built from TRBV4-2 and TRBJ2-5; D is unclear. This CDR3 is 12 amino acids long. The V end lost 0 bases, the J end lost 5 bases, and 4 bases lay between the germline ends. Per the germline V gene, CDR1 is LGHNA and CDR2 is YNFKEQ. CDR3 DNA sequence: TGTGCCAGCAGCCAAGATGAGGAGACCCAGTACTTC. Protein sequence: CASSQDEETQYF.

Only a few counts were recorded for this clone. V and J are TRBV6-4 and TRBJ2-3; 11 bases are shared with TRBD2. Looked up from germline, CDR1 is MRHNA and CDR2 is SNTAGT. The CDR3 runs to 15 residues. V was pared by 3 bases and J by 4 bases, with 3 bases of the junction left unmatched. CDR3 amino acids: CASSDVAGGADTQYF. In nucleotides, the CDR3 is TGTGCCAGCAGTGATGTAGCGGGGGGGGCAGATACGCAGTATTTT.